This T cell receptor beta chain was identified during a study of T cells in Graves' hyperthyroidism and ophthalmopathy. For this clonotype: What it binds is unknown.

Stability of Graves' hyperthyroidism was defined as absent ophthalmopathy progression within 18 months. Those patients with uncontrolled infection, other autoimmune disease, pregnancy or lactation were excluded. On the basis of clinical symptoms, serum thyroxine and TRAb, thyroid ultrasound and orbital computed tomography, diagnoses were made. General study results and limits: Most expanded thyroid clonotypes above 0.001 recurred in blood.

V was shortened by 4 bases and J by 4 bases, with 8 bases between the two germline ends. The germline V gene encodes CDR1 SEHNR and CDR2 FQNEAQ (reference sequence). The CDR3 covers 14 residues. TCR beta CDR3 sequences were amplified from RNA transcripts. First-round RT-PCR with HTBI primers amplified the TCR CDR3 region. TCRdb redid the calling of the multiplex PCR reads with MiXCR, one entry per CDR3 protein. The repertoire includes approximately 500,000 distinct CDR3 sequences, about half of them detected once, and about 8.3% sits in the top ten. Source material: peripheral blood or thyroid tissue (not recorded which). The clonotype was recovered from a woman between 18 and 29 years old with Graves' hyperthyroidism. The chain is built from TRBV7-9 and TRBJ2-6; D remains ambiguous. This CDR3 reads CASSSKQGANVLTF. CDR3 coding DNA: TGTGCCAGCAGCTCCAAACAGGGGGCCAACGTCCTGACTTTC.